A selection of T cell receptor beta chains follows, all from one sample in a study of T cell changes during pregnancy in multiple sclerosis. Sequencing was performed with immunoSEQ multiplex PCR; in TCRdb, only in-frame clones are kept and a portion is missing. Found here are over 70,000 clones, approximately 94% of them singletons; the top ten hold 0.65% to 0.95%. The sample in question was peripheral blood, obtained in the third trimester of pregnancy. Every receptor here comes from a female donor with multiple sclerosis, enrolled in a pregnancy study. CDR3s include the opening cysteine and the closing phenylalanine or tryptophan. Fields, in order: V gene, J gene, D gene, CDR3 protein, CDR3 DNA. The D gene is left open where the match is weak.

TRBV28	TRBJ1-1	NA	CASSLVAENTEAFF	TGTGCCAGCAGTTTAGTGGCGGAAAACACTGAAGCTTTCTTT
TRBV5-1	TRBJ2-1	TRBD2	CASSLAPTSNNEQFF	TGCGCCAGCAGCTTGGCCCCGACTAGCAACAATGAGCAGTTCTTC
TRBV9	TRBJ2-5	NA	CASSTAPAYQETQYF	TGTGCCAGCAGCACAGCTCCTGCCTACCAAGAGACCCAGTACTTC
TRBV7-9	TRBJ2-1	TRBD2	CASSLVAGAYNYNEQFF	TGTGCCAGCAGCTTAGTAGCGGGAGCATACAATTACAATGAGCAGTTCTTC
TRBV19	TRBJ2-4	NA	CASKETGTSNIQYF	TGTGCCAGTAAGGAAACAGGGACGTCGAACATTCAGTACTTC
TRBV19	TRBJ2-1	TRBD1	CASTGPGRDREFF	TGTGCCAGTACCGGCCCAGGCCGGGACAGGGAGTTCTTC
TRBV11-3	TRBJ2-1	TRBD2	CASSYASGDYNEQFF	TGTGCCAGCAGCTACGCTAGCGGGGATTACAATGAGCAGTTCTTC
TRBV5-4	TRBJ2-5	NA	CASSLPGETQYF	TGTGCCAGCAGCTTGCCAGGGGAGACCCAGTACTTC
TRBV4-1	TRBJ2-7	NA	CASSQDGQGGYEQYF	TGCGCCAGCAGCCAAGATGGCCAGGGGGGCTACGAGCAGTACTTC
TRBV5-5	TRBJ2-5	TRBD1	CASSLVGTGGETQYF	TGTGCCAGCAGCTTGGTCGGGACAGGGGGGGAGACCCAGTACTTC
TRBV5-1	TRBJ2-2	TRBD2	CASSLDPTGLAGAGELFF	TGCGCCAGCAGCTTGGACCCCACCGGACTAGCGGGAGCCGGGGAGCTGTTTTTT
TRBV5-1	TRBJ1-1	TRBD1	CASKKMGQNSNTEAFF	TGCGCCAGCAAGAAGATGGGACAGAATTCAAACACTGAAGCTTTCTTT
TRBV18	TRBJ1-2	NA	CASSPLRDEGYTF	TGTGCCAGCTCACCTTTGAGGGATGAAGGCTACACCTTC
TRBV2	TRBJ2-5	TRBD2	CASSLTSGRAPQETQYF	TGTGCCAGCAGCCTGACTAGCGGGAGGGCCCCTCAAGAGACCCAGTACTTC
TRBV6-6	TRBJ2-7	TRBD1	CASKQGDRYEQYF	TGTGCCAGCAAGCAGGGGGATAGATACGAGCAGTACTTC
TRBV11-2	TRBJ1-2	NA	CASSLGTAYGYTF	TGTGCCAGCAGCTTAGGAACAGCCTATGGCTACACCTTC
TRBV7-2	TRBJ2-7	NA	CASSRSGFYEQYF	TGTGCCAGCAGCAGAAGCGGGTTCTACGAGCAGTACTTC
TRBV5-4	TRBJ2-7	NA	CASSPRASAPPYEQYF	TGTGCCAGCAGCCCGCGAGCTAGCGCCCCCCCCTACGAGCAGTACTTC
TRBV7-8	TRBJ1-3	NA	CASSLVSGAGNTIYF	TGTGCCAGCAGCTTAGTTTCAGGGGCTGGAAACACCATATATTTT
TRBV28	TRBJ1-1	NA	CASSLNGLGANTEAFF	TGTGCCAGCAGTTTAAACGGGCTGGGAGCGAACACTGAAGCTTTCTTT
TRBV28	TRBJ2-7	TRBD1	CASSQPWAGGGSSYEQYF	TGTGCCAGCAGTCAACCCTGGGCAGGGGGCGGTAGCTCCTACGAGCAGTACTTC
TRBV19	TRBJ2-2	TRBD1	CASSPRDRGLTGELFF	TGTGCCAGTAGTCCCCGGGACAGGGGGCTCACCGGGGAGCTGTTTTTT
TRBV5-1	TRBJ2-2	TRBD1	CASSLGGQGKTGELFF	TGCGCCAGCAGCCTTGGGGGACAGGGGAAAACCGGGGAGCTGTTTTTT
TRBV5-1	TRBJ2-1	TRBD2	CASSLGSGRTFF	TGCGCCAGCAGCTTGGGTAGCGGGAGGACGTTCTTC